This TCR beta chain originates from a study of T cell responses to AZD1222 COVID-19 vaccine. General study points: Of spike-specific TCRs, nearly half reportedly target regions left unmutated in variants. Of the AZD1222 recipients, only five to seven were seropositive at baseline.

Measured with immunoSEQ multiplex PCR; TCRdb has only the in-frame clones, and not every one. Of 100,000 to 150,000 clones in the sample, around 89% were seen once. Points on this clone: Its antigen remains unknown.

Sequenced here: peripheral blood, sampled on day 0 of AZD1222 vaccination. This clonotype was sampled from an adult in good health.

The CDR3, as DNA: TGCGCCAGCAGTGGCCTGTCGACAGGGCCGTGGGACACTGAAGCTTTCTTT. Protein: CASSGLSTGPWDTEAFF. The genes are TRBV10-1 and TRBJ1-1; 7 positions match TRBD1. Unmatched junction bases numbered 14, after V lost 4 bases and J lost 3 bases. Per the germline V gene, CDR1 is WNHNN and CDR2 is SYGVQD (reference sequence). The CDR3 covers 17 residues.